The 2 T cell receptor beta chains below were found in one sample sequenced in a study of T cells in women clearing cervical HPV infection. Sequencing was performed with immunoSEQ multiplex PCR; in TCRdb, only in-frame clones are kept and a portion is missing. Its clone listing holds 25,000 to 35,000 clones. Input material: blood buffy coat. Receptors were obtained from a woman aged 18-70 years with a cervical HPV16 infection that either progressed to CIN3+ or cleared (not recorded which).

On this clone: Coverage ceases 3 residues before the CDR3 finishes, and the germline J gene fills in the end. The chain links TRBV28 to TRBJ2-7; no firm D call. Germline CDR1 and CDR2: MDHEN and SYDVKM. CDR3 length: 12 residues. V was pared by 1 base and J by 3 bases, with 4 bases between. The sequenced CDR3 bases are TGTGCCAGCAGTTTATCGCGCTACGAG. Its protein product is CASSLSRYE. The entire CDR3 protein reads CASSLSRYEQYF. Looking up the rest from reference TRBV28 and TRBJ2-7 gives the full variable domain: DVKVTQSSRYLVKRTGEKVFLECVQDMDHENMFWYRQDPGLGLRLIYFSYDVKMKEKGDIPEGYSVSREKKERFSLILESASTNQTSMYLCASSLSRYEQYFGPGTRLTVT.

As concerns this clone: The sequenced fragment ends 3 residues before the CDR3 boundary, so the rest is inferred from the germline J gene. The V call is TRBV5-1, the J call TRBJ2-3, with 14 bases fitting TRBD2. Trimming took 4 bases from V and 8 from J; bases not matched to a gene: 15. CDR1 and CDR2 from the germline V gene are SGHRS and YFSETQ. The CDR3 runs 18 residues. Partial CDR3 DNA: TGCGCCAGCAGCCCAGACCCGCGGACTAGCGGGGGGTTGGGTACG. The encoded protein is CASSPDPRTSGGLGT. The entire CDR3 protein is CASSPDPRTSGGLGTQYF.